This record looks at one T cell receptor (beta chain) sequence and its context. This sample stems from a study of technical replicates of blood from a few donors. With 2 bases removed from V and 4 bases from J, the gap between germline ends came to 12 bases. The CDR3 covers 14 residues. In germline, CDR1 is SGDLS, CDR2 YYNGEE. The data were produced by immunoSEQ multiplex PCR, yet TCRdb's version contains in-frame clones alone and is incomplete. There are about 48,000 clones in the sample; 92% occur only once, and 3% to 5% lies in the top ten. The origin of this receptor is a human donor in good health. Some clones in this sample may be carry-over from other donors' samples. Sequencing was performed on PBMCs. The chain employs TRBV9 and TRBJ1-1; D not resolved. The CDR3 nucleotides read TGTGCCAGCAGCGTGAGGACTGACGGCACTGAAGCTTTCTTT. This codes for CASSVRTDGTEAFF.